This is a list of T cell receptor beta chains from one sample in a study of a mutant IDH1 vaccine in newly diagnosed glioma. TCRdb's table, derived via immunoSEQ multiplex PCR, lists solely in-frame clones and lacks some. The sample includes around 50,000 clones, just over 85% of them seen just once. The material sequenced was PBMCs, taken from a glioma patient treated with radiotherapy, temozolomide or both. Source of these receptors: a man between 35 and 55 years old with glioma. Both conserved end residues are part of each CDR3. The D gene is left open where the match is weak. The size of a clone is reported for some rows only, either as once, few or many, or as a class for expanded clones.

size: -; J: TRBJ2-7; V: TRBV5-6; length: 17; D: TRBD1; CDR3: CASSLLPGQGIPYEQYF; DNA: TGTGCCAGCAGCCTCCTACCGGGACAGGGAATCCCCTACGAGCAGTACTTC
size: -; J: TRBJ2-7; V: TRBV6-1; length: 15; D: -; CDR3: CASGPRVASSYEQYF; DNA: TGTGCCAGTGGCCCTCGGGTAGCCAGCTCCTACGAGCAGTACTTC
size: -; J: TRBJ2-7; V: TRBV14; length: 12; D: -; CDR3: CASSLLGYEQYF; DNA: TGTGCCAGCAGCCTCCTGGGGTACGAGCAGTACTTC
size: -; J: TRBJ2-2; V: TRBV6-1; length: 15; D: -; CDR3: CASSEAGRITGELFF; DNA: TGTGCCAGCAGTGAAGCTGGAAGGATAACCGGGGAGCTGTTTTTT
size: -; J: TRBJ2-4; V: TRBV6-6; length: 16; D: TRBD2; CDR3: CASTGAGGAAKNIQYF; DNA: TGTGCCAGCACCGGGGCGGGGGGGGCTGCCAAAAACATTCAGTACTTC
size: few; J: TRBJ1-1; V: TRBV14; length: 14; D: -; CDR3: CASSHGGTYTEAFF; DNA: TGTGCCAGCAGCCACGGGGGGACCTACACTGAAGCTTTCTTT
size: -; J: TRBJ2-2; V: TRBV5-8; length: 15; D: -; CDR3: CASSLRRGRTGELFF; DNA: TGTGCCAGCAGCTTGAGGAGGGGAAGAACCGGGGAGCTGTTTTTT
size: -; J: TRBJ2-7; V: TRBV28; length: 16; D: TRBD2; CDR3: CASSLPSAGGPYEQYF; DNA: TGTGCCAGCAGTTTACCCTCTGCGGGAGGGCCCTACGAGCAGTACTTC
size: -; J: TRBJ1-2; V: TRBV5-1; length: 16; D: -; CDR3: CASSLRGLSSRYGYTF; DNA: TGCGCCAGCAGCTTGCGTGGTTTGTCTTCCCGCTATGGCTACACCTTC
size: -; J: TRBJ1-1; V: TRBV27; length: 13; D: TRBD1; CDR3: CASSSRGGTEAFF; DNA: TGTGCCAGCAGCTCCAGGGGGGGCACTGAAGCTTTCTTT
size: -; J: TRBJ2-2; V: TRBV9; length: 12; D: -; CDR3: CASSGMLGELFF; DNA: TGTGCCAGCAGCGGAATGCTGGGGGAGCTGTTTTTT
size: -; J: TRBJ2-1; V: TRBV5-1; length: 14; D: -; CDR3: CASSQLKSSDEQFF; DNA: TGCGCCAGCAGCCAATTGAAAAGTTCCGATGAGCAGTTCTTC
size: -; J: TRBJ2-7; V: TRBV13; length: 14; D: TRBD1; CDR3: CASSSGQGIYEQYF; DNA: TGTGCCAGCAGCTCCGGACAGGGTATTTACGAGCAGTACTTC
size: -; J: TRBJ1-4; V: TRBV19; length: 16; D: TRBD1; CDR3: CASTFSRDRVNEKLFF; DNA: TGTGCCAGTACTTTTTCCCGGGACAGGGTAAATGAAAAACTGTTTTTT
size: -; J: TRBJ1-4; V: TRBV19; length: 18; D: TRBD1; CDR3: CASSIQKAGQLLYEKLFF; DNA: TGTGCCAGTAGTATACAAAAAGCGGGACAGTTGCTGTATGAAAAACTGTTTTTT
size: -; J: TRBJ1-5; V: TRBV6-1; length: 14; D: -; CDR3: CASKRSVYNQPQHF; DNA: TGTGCCAGCAAACGGTCGGTGTACAATCAGCCCCAGCATTTT
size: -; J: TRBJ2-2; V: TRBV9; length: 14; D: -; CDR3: CASSGGELTGELFF; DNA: TGTGCCAGCAGCGGAGGGGAGCTGACCGGGGAGCTGTTTTTT
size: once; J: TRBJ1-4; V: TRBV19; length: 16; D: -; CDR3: CASSMTGDPTNEKLFF; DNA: TGTGCCAGTAGTATGACCGGGGACCCAACTAATGAAAAACTGTTTTTT
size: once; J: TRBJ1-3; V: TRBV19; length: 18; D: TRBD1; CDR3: CASSTLPGQSSSGNTIYF; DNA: TGTGCCAGTAGTACCCTTCCGGGACAGTCCTCGTCAGGAAACACCATATATTTT
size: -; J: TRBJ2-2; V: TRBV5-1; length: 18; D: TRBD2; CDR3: CASSFGERGYPNTGELFF; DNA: TGCGCCAGCAGCTTCGGGGAGCGGGGGTACCCGAACACCGGGGAGCTGTTTTTT
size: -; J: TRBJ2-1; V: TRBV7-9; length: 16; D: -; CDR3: CASLRGAGSSYNEQFF; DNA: TGTGCCAGTCTCAGAGGGGCGGGTAGCTCCTACAATGAGCAGTTCTTC
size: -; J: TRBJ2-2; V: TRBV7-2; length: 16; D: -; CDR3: CASSYLGGTNTGELFF; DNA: TGTGCCAGCAGCTACCTCGGGGGTACGAACACCGGGGAGCTGTTTTTT
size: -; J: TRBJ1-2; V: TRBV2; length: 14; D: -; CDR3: CASSEAGTRYGYTF; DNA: TGTGCCAGCAGTGAAGCAGGAACGCGCTATGGCTACACCTTC
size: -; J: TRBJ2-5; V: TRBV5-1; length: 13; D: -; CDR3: CASSLPGQETQYF; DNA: TGCGCCAGCAGCTTGCCGGGGCAAGAGACCCAGTACTTC
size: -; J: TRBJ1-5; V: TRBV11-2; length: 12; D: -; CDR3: CASSQSNQPQHF; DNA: TGTGCCAGCAGCCAGTCTAATCAGCCCCAGCATTTT
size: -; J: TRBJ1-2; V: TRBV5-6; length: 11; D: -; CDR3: CASSLDYGYTF; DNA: TGTGCCAGCAGCTTGGACTATGGCTACACCTTC
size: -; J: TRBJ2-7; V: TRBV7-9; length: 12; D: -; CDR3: CASSQQGHEQYF; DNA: TGTGCCAGCAGCCAACAGGGCCACGAGCAGTACTTC
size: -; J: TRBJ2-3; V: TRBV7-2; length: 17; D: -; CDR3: CASSLRGSAGRADTQYF; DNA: TGTGCCAGCAGCCTCCGTGGCAGTGCGGGAAGGGCAGATACGCAGTATTTT
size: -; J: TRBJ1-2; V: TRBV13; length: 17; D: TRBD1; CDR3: CASSPGTGAVLGYGYTF; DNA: TGTGCCAGCAGCCCGGGGACAGGGGCCGTCCTGGGCTATGGCTACACCTTC
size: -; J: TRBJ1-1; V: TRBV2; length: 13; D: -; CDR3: CASSVHWDTEAFF; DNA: TGTGCCAGCAGTGTACACTGGGACACTGAAGCTTTCTTT
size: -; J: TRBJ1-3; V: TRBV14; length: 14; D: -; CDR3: CASSQDHSGNTIYF; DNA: TGTGCCAGCAGCCAAGACCACTCTGGAAACACCATATATTTT
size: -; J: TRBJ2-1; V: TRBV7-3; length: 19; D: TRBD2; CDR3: CASSPGTSLQRKSDNEQFF; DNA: TGTGCCAGCAGCCCAGGGACTAGCCTACAGAGGAAATCAGACAATGAGCAGTTCTTC
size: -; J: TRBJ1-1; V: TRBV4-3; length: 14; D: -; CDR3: CASSPLGRNTEAFF; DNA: TGCGCCAGCAGCCCCTTGGGGAGGAACACTGAAGCTTTCTTT
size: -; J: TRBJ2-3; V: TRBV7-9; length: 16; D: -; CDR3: CASSPRGMSGTDTQYF; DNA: TGTGCCAGCAGCCCCAGGGGAATGAGCGGCACAGATACGCAGTATTTT
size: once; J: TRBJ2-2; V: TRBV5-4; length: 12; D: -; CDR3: CASRRLTGELFF; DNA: TGTGCCAGCAGACGTCTAACCGGGGAGCTGTTTTTT
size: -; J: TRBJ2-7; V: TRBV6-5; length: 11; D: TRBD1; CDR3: CASSDGTGDYF; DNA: TGTGCCAGCAGCGACGGGACAGGGGACTATTTC
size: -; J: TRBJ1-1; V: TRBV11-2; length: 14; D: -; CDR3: CASSLSAVGQEAFF; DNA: TGTGCCAGCAGCTTATCGGCCGTCGGCCAAGAAGCTTTCTTT
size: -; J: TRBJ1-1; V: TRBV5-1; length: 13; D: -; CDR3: CASRPTENTEAFF; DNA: TGCGCCAGCAGGCCCACAGAAAACACTGAAGCTTTCTTT
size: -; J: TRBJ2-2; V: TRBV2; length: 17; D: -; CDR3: CASSEALGIANTGELFF; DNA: TGTGCCAGCAGTGAAGCGTTAGGAATCGCGAACACCGGGGAGCTGTTTTTT